This passage covers 23 T cell receptor beta chains from one sample sequenced in a study of post-analysis software for immune sequencing data. Which antigens these TCRs recognize remains unknown. General observations from the study: Controls had lower frequencies than patients of four or five TRBV segments, which included TRBV5-6, TRBV5-1 and TRBV20-1.

Incorporated into the TCR beta cDNA libraries were unique molecular identifiers, which served to reduce PCR and sequencing biases. TCRdb itself ran the PCR reads through MiXCR, one entry per CDR3 protein. The sample consists of a few hundred thousand distinct CDR3 sequences, 30% to 40% of them appearing once. Material: blood. The origin of the receptors is a girl under 18 with multiple sclerosis.

The CDR3 DNA is TGTGCCAGCAGCCCGACAGGGGGCAGGACCGGGGAGCTGTTTTTT. This translates into CASSPTGGRTGELFF. V is TRBV5-6 and J is TRBJ2-2; 10 bases match TRBD1. Trimming at V came to 4 bases and at J to 5 bases, leaving 5 bases not matched to a gene. The CDR3 length is 15 residues. Germline V gene data show CDR1 as SGHDT and CDR2 as YYEEEE.

The chain combines TRBV7-9 with TRBJ2-4; no clear D. Germline CDR1 and CDR2: SEHNR and FQNEAQ (reference sequence). V was clipped by 5 bases and J by 9 bases, with 20 bases between them. The CDR3 spans 15 residues. Here the CDR3 DNA reads TGTGCCAGCAGCAACCTACCGGACGCGAAGGGCATTCAGTACTTC. Amino acid sequence: CASSNLPDAKGIQYF.

This clonotype was detected a few times. The chain employs TRBV20-1 and TRBJ2-1; TRBD1 matches 12 bases. The CDR3 runs 15 residues. The V gene's germline CDR1 is DFQATT and CDR2 SNEGSKA (reference sequence). The ends lost 6 bases at V and 8 bases at J; junction bases unmatched: 11. The DNA of the CDR3 is TGCAGTGCGGAAAAAGCCGGGACAGGGGGCCATGAGCAGTTCTTC. This codes for CSAEKAGTGGHEQFF.

This clonotype has only a few counts. V and J are TRBV7-2 and TRBJ2-3; 8 positions match TRBD1. The V gene end was trimmed by 5 bases and the J gene end by 10 bases; junction bases not matched to a gene: 5. This CDR3 is built from 12 residues. The germline gives CDR1 SGHTA, CDR2 FQGNSA. DNA of the CDR3: TGTGCCAGCAGCCTAGACAGGGGCGCGCAGTATTTT. It translates to CASSLDRGAQYF.

This clonotype was observed a few times. The rearrangement joins TRBV12-3 or TRBV12-4 to TRBJ1-6; the match to TRBD1 covers 7 bases. Unmatched junction bases numbered 1, after V lost 4 bases and J lost 1 base. The CDR3 spans 15 residues. The CDR3 DNA is TGTGCCAGCAGTTCGGGACAGTCCTATAATTCACCCCTCCACTTT. Protein sequence: CASSSGQSYNSPLHF.

V usage is TRBV5-1 and J usage is TRBJ2-1; the D call may be TRBD1 or TRBD2 (5 bases each). From germline, CDR1 is SGHRS and CDR2 YFSETQ. There are 15 residues in the CDR3. Trimming pared 3 bases from V and 7 bases from J, leaving 17 bases between. The DNA for the CDR3 is TGCGCCAGCAGCTACTCCGGGACCTCATTTAATGAGCAGTTCTTC. Translation: CASSYSGTSFNEQFF.

This clonotype was observed a few times. The chain links TRBV3-1 to TRBJ1-2; D gene unclear. V gave up 0 bases and J gave up 2 bases, with 7 bases separating them. The CDR3 covers 14 residues. Germline V gives CDR1 LGHDT, CDR2 YNNKEL (reference sequence). CDR3 coding DNA: TGTGCCAGCAGCCAAGATTTAGTAAACTATGGCTACACCTTC. This sequence encodes CASSQDLVNYGYTF.

The chain links TRBV20-1 to TRBJ1-4; the D gene is possibly TRBD1 (5 bases). The CDR3 sequence is 15 residues long. Trimming took off 4 bases at V and 4 bases at J, with 16 bases between the two ends. CDR1 DFQATT and CDR2 SNEGSKA come from the germline V gene (reference sequence). CDR3 sequence (DNA): TGCAGTGCTATTAATCCCGGGACTGATAATGAAAAACTGTTTTTT. Its protein product is CSAINPGTDNEKLFF.

The CDR3 here is CASRFQGPGTQYF. The CDR3, as DNA: TGTGCCAGCAGGTTCCAGGGGCCCGGAACCCAGTACTTC. V is TRBV12-3 or TRBV12-4 and J is TRBJ2-5, with D tentatively TRBD1 (6 bases). Trimming left V 6 bases short and J 8 bases short, with 16 bases between. The CDR3 spans 13 residues.

This rearrangement joins TRBV28 to TRBJ2-2; D call uncertain. CDR3 length: 14 amino acids. Germline V CDR1 and CDR2: MDHEN, SYDVKM. Trimming removed 8 bases from V and 1 base from J, with 11 bases in between. CDR3 bases: TGTGCCAGCTCACCCCAGGTGAACACCGGGGAGCTGTTTTTT. Its protein is CASSPQVNTGELFF.

The rearrangement uses TRBV7-3 and TRBJ2-7; D remains ambiguous. Trimming stripped 5 bases from V and 5 bases from J, with 13 bases between. Per the germline V gene, CDR1 is SGHTA and CDR2 is FQGTGA. The CDR3 covers 13 residues. CDR3 coding DNA: TGTGCCAGCAGCCCAGGTTGGGTCCACGAGCAGTACTTC. It codes for CASSPGWVHEQYF.

The rearrangement joins TRBV5-1 to TRBJ1-1, with a tentative D call TRBD1 (6 bases). CDR3 length: 14 amino acids. Germline assignment: CDR1 SGHRS and CDR2 YFSETQ. V was cut by 0 bases and J by 11 bases, with 17 bases left in between. DNA for the CDR3: TGCGCCAGCAGCTTGGGGGGGGCCTACCGAGGGGCTTTCTTT. Amino acids: CASSLGGAYRGAFF.

This clonotype showed up just a few times. The chain couples TRBV11-2 to TRBJ2-7; 7 bases align to TRBD1. The CDR3 spans 14 residues. Germline trimming cut 4 bases from V and 6 bases from J; bases unmatched to any gene: 9. Per the germline V gene, CDR1 is SGHAT and CDR2 is FQNNGV. The CDR3 here is CASSSFWTGLEQYF. CDR3 nucleotides: TGTGCCAGCAGCTCCTTCTGGACAGGTCTCGAGCAGTACTTC. Filled out from reference TRBV11-2 and TRBJ2-7, the complete variable domain reads EAGVAQSPRYKIIEKRQSVAFWCNPISGHATLYWYQQILGQGPKLLIQFQNNGVVDDSQLPKDRFSAERLKGVDSTLKIQPAKLEDSAVYLCASSSFWTGLEQYFGPGTRLTVT.

This clonotype came up a few times. The J gene is TRBJ2-5, the V gene TRBV7-9; either TRBD1 or TRBD2 may fit D (6 bases each). The CDR3 totals 15 residues. V was pared by 5 bases and J by 2 bases, with 15 bases between. Germline CDR1 SEHNR, CDR2 FQNEAQ (reference sequence). The CDR3 sequence: CASSASQGRQETQYF. CDR3 nucleotide sequence: TGTGCCAGCAGCGCCTCTCAGGGGAGGCAAGAGACCCAGTACTTC.

The chain has TRBV12-3 or TRBV12-4 and TRBJ1-5; D may be TRBD1 (6 bases). V was trimmed by 6 bases and J by 4 bases, leaving 13 bases between them. There are 14 residues in the CDR3. DNA of the CDR3: TGTGCCAGCAGGCGAGGGGGGCTAAATCAGCCCCAGCATTTT. Translating it yields CASRRGGLNQPQHF.

This clonotype was detected many times. V gene TRBV7-2 combines with J gene TRBJ2-5; D is perhaps TRBD2 (6 bases). Germline lookup yields CDR1 SGHTA and CDR2 FQGNSA. Trimming pared 2 bases from V and 7 bases from J, leaving 14 bases between. The CDR3 is made up of 14 amino acids. The CDR3 loop reads CASSLYGGDGTQYF. CDR3 in DNA: TGTGCCAGCAGCTTATACGGCGGGGACGGGACCCAGTACTTC. Supplemented by reference TRBV7-2 and TRBJ2-5, the full variable domain reads GAGVSQSPSNKVTEKGKDVELRCDPISGHTALYWYRQSLGQGLEFLIYFQGNSAPDKSGLPSDRFSAERTGGSVSTLTIQRTQQEDSAVYLCASSLYGGDGTQYFGPGTRLLVL.

The chain combines TRBV7-9 with TRBJ2-1, with D perhaps matching TRBD1 (6 bases). Trimming removed 5 bases from V and 11 bases from J, with 22 bases in between. The CDR3 totals 15 residues. Germline V lookup: CDR1 SEHNR, CDR2 FQNEAQ (reference sequence). This chain's CDR3 is CASSTRDTDYGKQFF. CDR3 in DNA: TGTGCCAGCAGCACGAGGGACACGGATTATGGGAAGCAGTTCTTC.

This clonotype has just a few counts. The V gene is TRBV12-3 or TRBV12-4, the J gene TRBJ1-5; D ambiguous. The length of the CDR3 is 12 residues. Trimming stripped 3 bases from V and 12 bases from J, with 12 bases between. CDR3 sequence: CASSLAGAFQHF. CDR3 sequence (DNA): TGTGCCAGCAGTTTGGCGGGCGCCTTCCAGCATTTT.

A single count supports this clonotype. This rearrangement joins TRBV6-2 or TRBV6-3 to TRBJ2-3, with TRBD2 identical over 9 bases. This CDR3 comprises 17 residues. Losses at the gene ends were 4 bases for V and 2 bases for J; bases not matched to a gene: 10. Per germline, CDR1 MNHEY and CDR2 SVGEGT. The CDR3 protein is CASSSSLAGGNTDTQYF. The DNA of the CDR3 is TGTGCCAGCAGTTCCTCCCTGGCGGGGGGGAACACAGATACGCAGTATTTT.

This chain joins TRBV7-2 and TRBJ2-1; 12 nucleotides agree with TRBD1. CDR1 is SGHTA, CDR2 FQGNSA, per germline. There are 16 residues in the CDR3. V trimming: 1 base; J trimming: 7 bases; junction bases outside the gene matches: 5. The CDR3 reads CASSLVGQGALNEQFF. As DNA, the CDR3 is TGTGCCAGCAGCTTAGTGGGACAGGGGGCATTGAATGAGCAGTTCTTC.

This clonotype was seen more than once but under ten times. This rearrangement joins TRBV13 to TRBJ1-2; perhaps TRBD1 as D (6 bases). CDR3 length: 15 residues. V dropped 4 bases and J dropped 4 bases, with 16 bases sitting between them. CDR1 is PRHDT and CDR2 is FYEKMQ in the germline V gene (reference sequence). CDR3 DNA sequence: TGTGCCAGCAGCTGGGGACGTCGACAGGTCTATGGCTACACCTTC. Its translation: CASSWGRRQVYGYTF.

This clonotype has just a few counts. The junction departs from germline at one end; a sequencing error may be responsible. The V gene is TRBV20-1, the J gene TRBJ2-7; 7 bases are a match to TRBD1. The CDR3 extends over 13 amino acids. CDR1 and CDR2 from the germline V gene are DFQATT and SNEGSKA (reference sequence). The CDR3, as DNA: TGCAGTGCCGGGGACAGATCAACCTACGATCAGTACTTC. Translated, it gives CSAGDRSTYDQYF.

This clonotype was seen a single time. The rearrangement uses TRBV5-1 and TRBJ2-2; 7 bases agree with TRBD1. Per the germline V gene, CDR1 is SGHRS and CDR2 is YFSETQ. V trimming: 4 bases; J trimming: 4 bases; junction bases outside the gene matches: 10. This CDR3 has 16 residues. The DNA for the CDR3 is TGCGCCAGCAGCCCGGGGACAGCAGGGCCCACCGGGGAGCTGTTTTTT. It encodes CASSPGTAGPTGELFF.